The TCR beta chain described here comes from a study of T cell responses to AZD1222 COVID-19 vaccine. The assay was immunoSEQ multiplex PCR, and TCRdb's table has in-frame clones only and misses some. In the table there are 110,000 to 150,000 clones, roughly 92% of which are singletons. About this clone itself: Its antigen is as yet unknown.

CDR1 MDHEN and CDR2 SYDVKM come from the germline V gene. The CDR3 length is 15 residues. The V gene end was trimmed by 2 bases and the J gene end by 6 bases; junction bases not matched to a gene: 3. Findings of the study overall: Rises in breadth and depth of Spike-specific TCRs came after two AZD1222 doses. Nearly half of spike-specific TCRs reportedly go after variant regions that carry no mutations.

The TCR originated in an adult in good health. The sample here was peripheral blood, taken on day 0 of AZD1222 vaccination. The chain uses TRBV28 and TRBJ2-7; 14 bases agree with TRBD2. The CDR3 nucleotides are TGTGCCAGCAGTTTACTTGGACTAGCGGGAGGCGAGCAGTACTTC. Its protein is CASSLLGLAGGEQYF.